A single sample gave rise to the 26 T cell receptor beta chains below, sequenced in a study of identical twins' blood T cells. TCRdb recomputed calls from the 5' RACE reads with MiXCR, one row per CDR3 protein. Of around 380,000 distinct CDR3 sequences in the sample, over 25% were seen once. Sequences were obtained from PBMCs. The receptors shown here come from a woman aged 18-49 years in good health.

The chain uses TRBV20-1 and TRBJ2-1; D not resolved. CDR1 and CDR2 from the germline V gene are DFQATT and SNEGSKA (reference sequence). The ends were cut back, 4 bases at V and 0 bases at J, with 7 bases in the middle. The CDR3 length is 13 residues. CDR3 DNA: TGCAGTGCTACGAGGAGCTCCTACAATGAGCAGTTCTTC. This sequence encodes CSATRSSYNEQFF.

This clonotype was found a few times. The chain combines TRBV19 with TRBJ1-5; a possible D gene is TRBD1 (5 bases). The V end was cut by 2 bases, the J end by 3 bases, with 11 bases between. The CDR3 covers 15 residues. Per the germline V gene, CDR1 is LNHDA and CDR2 is SQIVND (reference sequence). In nucleotides, the CDR3 is TGTGCCAGTAGTATATTCAGGGCCTCCAATCAGCCCCAGCATTTT. Its protein is CASSIFRASNQPQHF.

This clonotype was picked up one time. The V gene is TRBV5-1, the J gene TRBJ2-1; 10 bases fit TRBD2. From germline, CDR1 is SGHRS and CDR2 YFSETQ. Trimming cost V 7 bases and J 10 bases; bases outside gene matches: 8. The CDR3 extends over 13 amino acids. The CDR3 nucleotides are TGCGCCAGCTGCCACGGACTAGCGGAAGAGCAGTTCTTC. Its protein product is CASCHGLAEEQFF.

The chain has TRBV29-1 and TRBJ1-1; maybe TRBD1 (5 bases). V was cut by 6 bases and J by 6 bases, with 14 bases left in between. CDR3 length equals 12 residues. The germline gives CDR1 SQVTM, CDR2 ANQGSEA. The CDR3 is CSVDIGAPEAFF. In nucleotides, the CDR3 is TGCAGCGTCGATATTGGGGCCCCTGAAGCTTTCTTT.

V is TRBV20-1 and J is TRBJ1-4; 8 bases align to TRBD1. The CDR3 spans 14 residues. Per germline, CDR1 DFQATT and CDR2 SNEGSKA (reference sequence). V gave up 4 bases and J gave up 3 bases; unmatched junction bases: 4. CDR3 sequence: CSAKKGQANEKLFF. Here the CDR3 DNA reads TGCAGTGCTAAGAAGGGACAGGCTAATGAAAAACTGTTTTTT.

There are a few counts of this clonotype. The rearrangement uses TRBV5-1 and TRBJ2-2; D is unclear. Germline lookup yields CDR1 SGHRS and CDR2 YFSETQ. This CDR3 is built from 15 residues. V lost 0 bases and J 3 bases, leaving 9 bases between the germline ends. DNA for the CDR3: TGCGCCAGCAGCTTGGCTCAACTTTACACCGGGGAGCTGTTTTTT. Amino acid sequence: CASSLAQLYTGELFF.

The chain couples TRBV18 to TRBJ2-7; the D gene is possibly TRBD2 (5 bases). Trimming pared 4 bases from V and 7 bases from J, leaving 14 bases between. Germline V gene lookup returns CDR1 KGHSH and CDR2 LQKENI. This CDR3 comprises 13 residues. The CDR3 region has the DNA TGTGCCAGCTCACTTGGAGATCGAGGGGAGCAGTACTTC. Its protein is CASSLGDRGEQYF.

This clonotype has more than one count but fewer than ten. The rearrangement joins TRBV20-1 to TRBJ1-2, with TRBD1 matching 10 bases. This CDR3 has 13 amino acids. The ends lost 6 bases at V and 7 bases at J; junction bases unmatched: 8. Germline V gene sequence: CDR1 DFQATT, CDR2 SNEGSKA (reference sequence). CDR3 DNA: TGCAGTGCAGCGGGACAGGGGATTGGTGGCTACACCTTC. Its protein product is CSAAGQGIGGYTF.

This clonotype was seen only a few times. This rearrangement joins TRBV3-1 to TRBJ2-3; D unclear. Germline values: CDR1 LGHDT, CDR2 YNNKEL (reference sequence). Trimming took off 2 bases at V and 6 bases at J, with 9 bases between the two ends. The CDR3 contains 13 residues. CDR3 sequence: CASSQIARDTQYF. CDR3 nucleotide sequence: TGTGCCAGCAGCCAAATTGCGAGGGATACGCAGTATTTT.

This clonotype was recorded many times. One end of the junction fails to match germline, which may point to a read error. This chain uses TRBV5-1 with TRBJ1-1, with a weak D call TRBD1 (6 bases). CDR3 size: 13 residues. Germline CDR1 reads SGHRS; CDR2 reads YFSETQ. The CDR3 loop reads CASSEGTRTEAFF. CDR3 coding DNA: TGTGCCAGCAGTGAAGGGACAAGGACTGAAGCTTTCTTT.

The chain employs TRBV29-1 and TRBJ1-2, with TRBD1 as a possible D gene (6 bases). V was clipped by 1 base and J by 2 bases, with 11 bases between them. Per germline, CDR1 SQVTM and CDR2 ANQGSEA. The CDR3 has 14 residues. The CDR3 sequence is CSVEVADRNYGYTF. CDR3 in DNA: TGCAGCGTTGAAGTCGCCGACAGGAACTATGGCTACACCTTC.

Remarks on this clonotype: A much larger clone sits a single nucleotide away, making a read error possible. The V gene is TRBV9, the J gene TRBJ2-3; perhaps TRBD1 as D (7 bases). V was clipped by 5 bases and J by 3 bases, with 22 bases between them. The CDR3 is 17 residues long. Germline lookup yields CDR1 SGDLS and CDR2 YYNGEE. The CDR3 DNA reads TGTGCCAGCAGACCAGGGGGGAACCTACGGAGTACAGATACGCAGTATTTT. It yields the protein CASRPGGNLRSTDTQYF.

The V gene is TRBV20-1, the J gene TRBJ1-1; TRBD1 aligns across 7 bases. CDR1 is DFQATT and CDR2 is SNEGSKA in the germline V gene (reference sequence). The CDR3 runs to 12 residues. Trimming removed 5 bases from V and 7 bases from J; junction bases left unmatched: 7. The chain's CDR3 is CSAADRAIEAFF. The CDR3 nucleotides are TGCAGTGCTGCAGACAGGGCCATTGAAGCTTTCTTT.

This clonotype was counted between two and nine times. V usage is TRBV20-1 and J usage is TRBJ1-5; D gene uncertain. The V gene's germline CDR1 is DFQATT and CDR2 SNEGSKA (reference sequence). This CDR3 has 14 amino acids. The V gene lost 4 bases and the J gene lost 0 bases, with 10 bases spanning the gap. CDR3 nucleotides: TGCAGTGCTATAGAGCGATATAGCAATCAGCCCCAGCATTTT. The encoded protein is CSAIERYSNQPQHF.

This clonotype was counted between two and nine times. The CDR3 DNA reads as TGTGCCAGCAGCTTGGGGGTATTCGGGACTGAAGCTTTCTTT. It specifies CASSLGVFGTEAFF. The chain has TRBV7-2 and TRBJ1-1; TRBD1 is a possible D gene (5 bases). CDR3 length: 14 amino acids. CDR1 is SGHTA and CDR2 is FQGNSA in the germline V gene. The V end lost 3 bases, the J end lost 5 bases, and 13 bases lay between the germline ends.

This chain uses TRBV6-5 with TRBJ2-2; D is uncertain. V lost 8 bases and J lost 1, with 8 bases in between. Germline CDR1 MNHEY, CDR2 SVGAGI. The length of the CDR3 is 13 residues. The CDR3 nucleotides read TGTGCCAGCGGAAGAGGGAACACCGGGGAGCTGTTTTTT. Translation gives CASGRGNTGELFF.

This clonotype occurred a few times. V usage is TRBV10-3 and J usage is TRBJ1-4, with D unclear. Trimming removed 6 bases at V and 5 bases at J, with 10 bases between. The CDR3 contains 13 residues. Looked up from germline, CDR1 is ENHRY and CDR2 is SYGVKD. CDR3 loop: CAISESPNEKLFF. The CDR3 coding sequence is TGTGCCATCAGCGAATCTCCCAATGAAAAACTGTTTTTT.

This clonotype has a handful of counts. The V and J genes are TRBV7-9 and TRBJ1-1, with D unclear. V gave up 8 bases and J gave up 1 base, with 8 bases separating them. The CDR3 loop spans 12 amino acids. Germline values: CDR1 SEHNR, CDR2 FQNEAQ (reference sequence). CDR3 protein: CASGRTNTEAFF. In nucleotides, the CDR3 is TGTGCCAGCGGCAGGACGAACACTGAAGCTTTCTTT.

This clonotype was seen a few times. J is TRBJ1-5 and V is TRBV2, with TRBD1 matching 12 bases. The trim removed 8 bases at V and 0 bases at J, leaving 11 bases unmatched. The CDR3 spans 18 residues. Germline CDR1 reads SNHLY; CDR2 reads FYNNEI. CDR3 region: CASAWDRGHLVSNQPQHF. In nucleotides, the CDR3 is TGTGCCAGCGCTTGGGACAGGGGGCACCTTGTTAGCAATCAGCCCCAGCATTTT.

This clonotype was seen ten or more times. V is TRBV10-3 and J is TRBJ2-3; 7 nucleotides line up with TRBD1. CDR1 is ENHRY, CDR2 SYGVKD, per germline. The CDR3 consists of 15 residues. The trim removed 8 bases at V and 2 bases at J, leaving 10 bases unmatched. The CDR3 loop reads CAIQGTETPTDTQYF. The DNA of the CDR3 is TGTGCCATCCAAGGGACAGAGACCCCCACAGATACGCAGTATTTT.

This sequence joins TRBV29-1 and TRBJ1-1; 8 bases map to TRBD1. This CDR3 spans 14 amino acids. CDR1 and CDR2 from the germline V gene are SQVTM and ANQGSEA. V was pared by 6 bases and J by 6 bases, with 12 bases of the junction left unmatched. Here the CDR3 DNA reads TGCAGCGTGCCCCACAAGACAGGGGTCGCTGAAGCTTTCTTT. Protein: CSVPHKTGVAEAFF.

At least ten counts were recorded for this clonotype. The genes are TRBV25-1 and TRBJ2-7, with D possibly matching TRBD1 (5 bases). The CDR3 is 12 residues long. V lost 2 bases, J lost 4 bases, and 6 bases lay in between. The germline gives CDR1 MGHDK, CDR2 SYGVNS. The CDR3 is CASSEQGYEQYF. The DNA of the CDR3 is TGTGCCAGCAGTGAACAGGGATACGAGCAGTACTTC.

With regard to this clonotype: One base away lies a much larger clone, so this may be a sequencing read error. The chain joins TRBV11-2 to TRBJ1-3; perhaps TRBD1 as D (6 bases). The CDR3 runs 16 residues. Trimming removed 5 bases from V and 0 bases from J, with 14 bases in between. CDR1 and CDR2 from the germline V gene are SGHAT and FQNNGV. The CDR3 reads CASSPRGNNSGNTIYF. The CDR3 region has the DNA TGTGCCAGCAGCCCCAGGGGCAACAACTCTGGAAACACCATATATTTT.

The V and J genes are TRBV5-1 and TRBJ2-7, with 11 bases that match TRBD2. The CDR3 consists of 15 residues. CDR1 SGHRS and CDR2 YFSETQ come from the germline V gene. The ends lost 0 bases at V and 2 bases at J; junction bases unmatched: 1. The CDR3 DNA reads as TGCGCCAGCAGCTTGGTGACTAGCGGGACCTACGAGCAGTACTTC. Translation: CASSLVTSGTYEQYF. The full variable domain, its missing parts supplied by reference TRBV5-1 and TRBJ2-7, is KAGVTQTPRYLIKTRGQQVTLSCSPISGHRSVSWYQQTPGQGLQFLFEYFSETQRNKGNFPGRFSGRQFSNSRSEMNVSTLELGDSALYLCASSLVTSGTYEQYFGPGTRLTVT.

CDR3 nucleotide sequence: TGTGCATTGACCGAATGGAGCACCGGGGAGCTGTTTTTT. As protein: CALTEWSTGELFF. V and J are TRBV7-9 and TRBJ2-2; no clear D gene. This CDR3 is built from 13 residues. Germline values: CDR1 SEHNR, CDR2 FQNEAQ (reference sequence).

This clonotype is a singleton in its sample. The chain has TRBV11-2 and TRBJ2-7; either TRBD1 or TRBD2 may supply D (6 bases each). Between the trimmed V and J ends, which lost 6 bases and 7 bases, there was a span of 25 bases. CDR3 length: 16 residues. Germline CDR1 and CDR2: SGHAT and FQNNGV. DNA for the CDR3: TGTGCCAGCAGTTCTTACGGGGGCTATCCGATTTTAGAGCAGTACTTC. Its protein product is CASSSYGGYPILEQYF.